The 2 T cell receptor beta chains in this list originate from one sample, sequenced in a study of blood T cell repertoires in COVID-19. Assay used: immunoSEQ multiplex PCR; TCRdb lists only in-frame clones, some missing. The sample lists roughly 160,000 clones, about 87% seen once, with more than 25% in the top ten. The sequencing sample was made of peripheral blood. These receptors came from a man aged 55 to 70 with acute or convalescent COVID-19.

This chain uses TRBV19 with TRBJ2-5, with D unresolved. The V gene lost 5 bases and the J gene lost 0 bases, with 10 bases spanning the gap. Germline V lookup: CDR1 LNHDA, CDR2 SQIVND (reference sequence). There are 14 residues in the CDR3. The CDR3 coding sequence is TGTGCCAGTAGTTACTACCGGGACCAAGAGACCCAGTACTTC. This gives the protein CASSYYRDQETQYF. The full variable domain, its missing parts supplied by reference TRBV19 and TRBJ2-5, is DGGITQSPKYLFRKEGQNVTLSCEQNLNHDAMYWYRQDPGQGLRLIYYSQIVNDFQKGDIAEGYSVSREKKESFPLTVTSAQKNPTAFYLCASSYYRDQETQYFGPGTRLLVL.

The chain joins TRBV10-3 to TRBJ2-3, with 16 bases matching TRBD2. The CDR3 length is 17 residues. The germline gives CDR1 ENHRY, CDR2 SYGVKD. Trimming cost V 8 bases and J 1 base; bases outside gene matches: 6. CDR3 nucleotide sequence: TGTGCCATCCGGGGGACTAGCGGGAGGGGGGGCACAGATACGCAGTATTTT. It is translated as CAIRGTSGRGGTDTQYF.